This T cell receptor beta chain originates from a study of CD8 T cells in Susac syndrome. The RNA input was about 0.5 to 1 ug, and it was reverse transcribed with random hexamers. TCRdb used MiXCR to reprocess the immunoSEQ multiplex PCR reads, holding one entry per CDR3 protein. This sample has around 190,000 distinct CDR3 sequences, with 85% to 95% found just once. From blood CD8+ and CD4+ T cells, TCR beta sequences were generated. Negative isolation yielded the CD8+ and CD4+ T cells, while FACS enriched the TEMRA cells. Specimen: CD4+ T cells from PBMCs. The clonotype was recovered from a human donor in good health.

The CDR3 protein is CASRTSGSEETQYF. The DNA of the CDR3 is TGTGCCAGCCGGACTAGCGGGAGTGAGGAGACCCAGTACTTC. The chain carries TRBV25-1 and TRBJ2-5, with TRBD2 identical over 13 bases. The CDR3 spans 14 residues. V was pared by 8 bases and J by 5 bases, with 5 bases of the junction left unmatched. Germline assignment: CDR1 MGHDK and CDR2 SYGVNS.